One and the same sample provided the 4 T cell receptor beta chains below, sequenced in a study of cytomegalovirus exposure and HLA in healthy donors. Data came from immunoSEQ multiplex PCR; TCRdb stores just in-frame clones and leaves some out. In the table there are approximately 140,000 clones, 70% to 90% of which are singletons. Sequencing was performed on PBMCs. These receptors all stem from a man aged 18 to 30 in good health and CMV-seropositive.

This chain joins TRBV6-1 and TRBJ1-4, with 7 bases matching TRBD1. Germline V gives CDR1 MNHNS, CDR2 SASEGT. The CDR3 has 14 residues. Trimming took 5 bases from V and 5 from J; bases not matched to a gene: 5. The CDR3 nucleotides read TGTGCCAGCAGTCCACGGGGACAGAATGAAAAACTGTTTTTT. This translates into CASSPRGQNEKLFF.

The genes are TRBV2 and TRBJ2-1; D is undetermined. CDR3 size: 15 residues. Germline-derived CDR1 and CDR2 are SNHLY and FYNNEI. V was cut by 6 bases and J by 0 bases, with 12 bases left in between. The CDR3 sequence: CASSPLSSSYNEQFF. In DNA, the CDR3 is TGTGCCAGCAGCCCCTTGAGTAGCTCCTACAATGAGCAGTTCTTC.

The chain links TRBV2 to TRBJ1-1, with D hard to call. CDR1 is SNHLY and CDR2 is FYNNEI in the germline V gene. Trimming took off 3 bases at V and 6 bases at J, with 11 bases between the two ends. This CDR3 region has 13 residues. The CDR3 region is CASSERGFAEAFF. As DNA, the CDR3 is TGTGCCAGCAGTGAGCGGGGTTTCGCTGAAGCTTTCTTT.

This chain joins TRBV7-9 and TRBJ2-1; the D gene is possibly TRBD2 (6 bases). The CDR3 runs to 15 residues. With 4 bases removed from V and 5 bases from J, the gap between germline ends came to 15 bases. The germline CDR1 and CDR2 sequences are SEHNR and FQNEAQ (reference sequence). This CDR3 reads CASSSRDFKHNEQFF. The CDR3 DNA sequence: TGTGCCAGCAGCTCCCGGGACTTTAAACACAATGAGCAGTTCTTC.